What follows is one T cell receptor (beta chain) and its context. The CDR3 is made up of 15 amino acids. Trimming at V came to 3 bases and at J to 1 base, leaving 4 bases not matched to a gene. Germline CDR1 is DFQATT and CDR2 is SNEGSKA (reference sequence). This entry belongs to a study of metastatic and nonmetastatic thyroid tumors. About the study: Peripheral blood and tumor or nodule samples from malignant and benign thyroid patients were compared.

No treatment of any kind had been given to any patient before thyroid surgery. TCRdb reanalyzed the PCR reads with MiXCR. This table has tens of thousands of clones, 20% to 25% appearing once. This TCR derives from a male donor with papillary thyroid cancer or a benign thyroid nodule (not recorded which). Some clones in this sample may be carry-over from other donors' samples. This rearrangement joins TRBV20-1 to TRBJ2-5; TRBD2 agrees at 11 bases. Sequencing was done on a sample of blood. The CDR3 reads CSARGTSGAQETQYF. DNA of the CDR3: TGCAGTGCTAGGGGGACTAGCGGAGCCCAAGAGACCCAGTACTTC.